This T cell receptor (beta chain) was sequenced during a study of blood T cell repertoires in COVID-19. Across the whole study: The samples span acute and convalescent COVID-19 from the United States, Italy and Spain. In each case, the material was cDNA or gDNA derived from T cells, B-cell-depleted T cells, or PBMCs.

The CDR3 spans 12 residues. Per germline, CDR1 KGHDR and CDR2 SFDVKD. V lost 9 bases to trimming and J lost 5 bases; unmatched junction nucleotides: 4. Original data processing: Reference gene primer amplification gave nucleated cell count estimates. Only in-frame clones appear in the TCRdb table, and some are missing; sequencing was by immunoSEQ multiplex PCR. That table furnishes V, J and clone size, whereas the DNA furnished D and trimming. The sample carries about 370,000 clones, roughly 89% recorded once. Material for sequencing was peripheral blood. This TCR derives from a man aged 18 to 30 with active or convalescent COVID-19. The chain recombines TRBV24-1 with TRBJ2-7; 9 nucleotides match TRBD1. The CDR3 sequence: CATGTGFDEQYF. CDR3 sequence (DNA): TGTGCCACCGGGACAGGGTTCGACGAGCAGTACTTC.